This T cell receptor beta chain was profiled in a study of cytomegalovirus exposure and HLA in healthy donors. With respect to this clone: As yet, its antigen is unknown.

This CDR3 is built from 13 residues. Trimming pared 1 base from V and 8 bases from J, leaving 9 bases between. Germline lookup yields CDR1 SGDLS and CDR2 YYNGEE. Study results and caveats: HLA-A and HLA-B allele assignments for most subjects were reportedly predicted accurately using TCR beta sequences.

The PCR used 60 Vbeta and 13 Jbeta primers. The table came from immunoSEQ multiplex PCR; TCRdb's copy has only in-frame clones and leaves some out. Of 95,000 to 150,000 clones detected, approximately 79% appear once; the ten largest clones hold around 2.2%. This chain uses TRBV9 with TRBJ1-4; D gene uncertain. The sequence was obtained from a man between 25 and 39 years old in good health and CMV-seronegative. Sequenced sample: PBMCs. The CDR3: CASSVSGREKLFF. The CDR3, as DNA: TGTGCCAGCAGCGTATCTGGGAGAGAAAAACTGTTTTTT.